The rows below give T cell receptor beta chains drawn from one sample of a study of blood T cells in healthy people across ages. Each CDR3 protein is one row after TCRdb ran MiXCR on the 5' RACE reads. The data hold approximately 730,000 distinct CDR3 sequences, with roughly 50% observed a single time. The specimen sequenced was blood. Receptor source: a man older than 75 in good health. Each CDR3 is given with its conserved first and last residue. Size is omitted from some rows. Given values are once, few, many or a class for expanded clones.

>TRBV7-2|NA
CASSALLEPPHF
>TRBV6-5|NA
CASRPYIPNEKLFF
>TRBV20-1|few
CSAPTPGNPYEQYF
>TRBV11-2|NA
CASSLELVHNEQFF
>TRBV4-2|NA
CASSHTKDPTDTQYF
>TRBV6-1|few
CASSERASGSLGSYNEQFF
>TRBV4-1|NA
CASSQDGWRGGGYTF
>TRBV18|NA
CASSPPVAGELFF
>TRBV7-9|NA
CASSLDRFSYEQYF
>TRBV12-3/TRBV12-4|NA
CASSPLGGGSGANVLTF
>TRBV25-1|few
CASRGPGTGSEEQYF
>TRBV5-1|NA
CASSRGTVGSEGYTF
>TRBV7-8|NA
CASSLWAASGRHLAEAFF
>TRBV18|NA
CASSLAATIAYDEQFF
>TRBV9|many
CASSAQPDFNEQFF
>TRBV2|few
CASSTGTPGGSEQFF
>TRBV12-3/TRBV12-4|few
CASRQREQGAGYTF
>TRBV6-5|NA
CASSYSRTGDTGELFF
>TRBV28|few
CASSFDLYEQYF
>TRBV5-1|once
CASSSTVSNTGELFF